The 32 T cell receptor beta chains reported below all come from one sample, sequenced in a study of blood T cells in healthy people across ages. Through a sample-barcoded 5' primer and a J-beta primer mix, a second PCR was run for roughly 6 to 12 cycles. TCRdb independently ran MiXCR on the 5' RACE reads; one entry per CDR3 protein. The sample lists fewer than 1,000,000 distinct CDR3 sequences, around 50% seen once, with 15% to 20% in the top ten. The sequencing sample was made of blood. The receptors come from a man older than 75 in good health.

The chain is built from TRBV12-3 or TRBV12-4 and TRBJ1-1, with D unclear. Trimming left V 5 bases short and J 4 bases short, with 11 bases between. This CDR3 is 13 amino acids long. The CDR3 nucleotides read TGTGCCAGCAGTGTAGGGTCCCCCACTGAAGCTTTCTTT. This codes for CASSVGSPTEAFF.

The chain has TRBV29-1 and TRBJ2-3; the match to TRBD2 covers 9 bases. Looked up from germline, CDR1 is SQVTM and CDR2 is ANQGSEA. This CDR3 has 15 amino acids. DNA for the CDR3: TGCGGCGCTACGCCTAGCGGGACTCGGGGAGATACGCAGTATTTT. Translated, it gives CGATPSGTRGDTQYF.

Worth noting for this clonotype: A read error may be the cause here, since a much bigger clone is one base away. The V gene is TRBV2, the J gene TRBJ1-2; D unresolved. The CDR3 consists of 11 residues. CDR1 is SNHLY, CDR2 FYNNEI, per germline. CDR3 in amino acids: CASRDLSGCTF. DNA for the CDR3: TGTGCCAGCAGGGATTTAAGTGGCTGCACCTTC.

The chain uses TRBV7-2 and TRBJ2-1; tentative D call: TRBD2 (6 bases). V lost 3 bases, J lost 3 bases, and 12 bases lay in between. The CDR3 runs to 15 residues. Germline CDR1 reads SGHTA; CDR2 reads FQGNSA. The CDR3 DNA is TGTGCCAGCAGCTTTTCTAGCGCTTTCTACAATGAGCAGTTCTTC. Its protein is CASSFSSAFYNEQFF.

Comments on this clonotype: A much larger clone lies one base from this, so it may be a read error. This sequence joins TRBV29-1 and TRBJ2-5, with 7 nucleotides matching TRBD2. This CDR3 spans 15 amino acids. Trimming removed 0 bases from V and 11 bases from J; junction bases left unmatched: 15. Germline V gene data show CDR1 as SQVTM and CDR2 as ANQGSEA. The CDR3 region is CSVEDLAGLPREQYF. As DNA, the CDR3 is TGCAGCGTTGAAGATCTTGCGGGACTACCCAGGGAGCAGTACTTC.

V is TRBV5-1 and J is TRBJ2-5, with D unresolved. V was cut by 4 bases and J by 2 bases, with 12 bases left in between. Germline values: CDR1 SGHRS, CDR2 YFSETQ. The CDR3 runs 14 residues. The CDR3 DNA follows: TGCGCCAGCAGCATCGACCTATATCAAGAGACCCAGTACTTC. This translates into CASSIDLYQETQYF.

In regard to this clonotype: A much larger clone differs by one base, so this may be a read error. The chain joins TRBV20-1 to TRBJ2-7; 11 bases match TRBD1. There are 14 residues in the CDR3. V trimming: 5 bases; J trimming: 7 bases; junction bases outside the gene matches: 10. CDR1 is DFQATT, CDR2 SNEGSKA, per germline (reference sequence). CDR3 nucleotides: TGCAGTGCTGACGGACAGGGGGCACACAATGAGCAGTACTTC. Its protein is CSADGQGAHNEQYF.

This chain uses TRBV4-2 with TRBJ1-5; D is undetermined. V was pared by 0 bases and J by 2 bases, with 5 bases between. Germline V gene lookup returns CDR1 LGHNA and CDR2 YNFKEQ. This CDR3 is built from 14 residues. CDR3: CASSQDWGNQPQHF. The CDR3 DNA reads TGTGCCAGCAGCCAAGATTGGGGCAATCAGCCCCAGCATTTT.

The gene calls are TRBV25-1 and TRBJ1-2; D is uncertain. The germline gives CDR1 MGHDK, CDR2 SYGVNS. The CDR3 contains 13 residues. V was pared by 10 bases and J by 8 bases, with 20 bases between. CDR3 DNA: TGTGCCACCTTTCCCCCGGGGAGGAGAGGCTACACCTTC. This sequence encodes CATFPPGRRGYTF.

This clonotype was seen only a few times. The chain employs TRBV28 and TRBJ2-5, with 13 bases that match TRBD2. The better agreement between TRBJ2-7 and the DNA end casts doubt on the J call. This CDR3 region has 14 residues. The germline gives CDR1 MDHEN, CDR2 SYDVKM. CDR3 DNA: TGTGCCAGCAGCGGGACTAGCGGGGTCTACGAGCAGTACTTC. It yields the protein CASSGTSGVYEQYF.

The J gene is TRBJ2-7, the V gene TRBV12-3 or TRBV12-4; D gene ambiguous. V was shortened by 6 bases and J by 3 bases, with 12 bases between the two germline ends. This CDR3 has 13 residues. For the CDR3, the DNA is TGTGCCAGCAGCCGAATAAACCTCTACGAGCAGTACTTC. Its translation is CASSRINLYEQYF.

The chain uses TRBV12-3 or TRBV12-4 and TRBJ2-5, with 7 bases aligning to TRBD2. V dropped 6 bases and J dropped 7; count of bases not matched to a gene: 17. The CDR3 is made up of 16 amino acids. The CDR3 protein is CASRSTSRSPMSTQYF. DNA for the CDR3: TGTGCCAGCAGGTCGACTAGCAGGAGTCCCATGTCGACCCAGTACTTC.

This chain uses TRBV6-1 with TRBJ2-1; a weak D match, TRBD2 (5 bases). This CDR3 spans 15 amino acids. Germline V CDR1 and CDR2: MNHNS, SASEGT. Trimming left V 7 bases short and J 9 bases short, with 22 bases between. CDR3 nucleotides: TGTGCCAGCATTTATCGGGATCCGGAGCGGAGTGAGCAGTTCTTC. Its protein is CASIYRDPERSEQFF.

This clonotype was observed a few times. V gene TRBV5-4 combines with J gene TRBJ2-1; D may correspond to TRBD1 or TRBD2 (5 bases each). Germline V CDR1 and CDR2: SGHNT, YYREEE (reference sequence). CDR3 length: 14 residues. Trimming cost V 4 bases and J 9 bases, with 17 bases left between them. Here the CDR3 reads CASSLRDALGEQFF. The CDR3 DNA reads as TGTGCCAGCAGCCTCCGGGACGCCCTCGGTGAGCAGTTCTTC.

As regards this clonotype: Germline and junction disagree at one end, which may indicate a read error. This chain links TRBV27 with TRBJ2-7, with TRBD2 matching 10 bases. Germline V lookup: CDR1 MNHEY, CDR2 SMNVEV (reference sequence). The CDR3 consists of 15 residues. CDR3 sequence: CASSWASGSSYEQYF. In DNA form, the CDR3 reads TGCGCCAGCAGTTGGGCTAGCGGGAGTTCGTACGAGCAGTACTTC.

A few counts support this clonotype. The CDR3 is CATQGGLANHEQFF. CDR3 sequence (DNA): TGTGCCACCCAGGGGGGACTAGCTAACCATGAGCAGTTCTTC. This sequence joins TRBV7-2 and TRBJ2-1, with TRBD2 identical over 9 bases. This CDR3 is 14 amino acids long. V gave up 10 bases and J gave up 8 bases; unmatched junction bases: 12. CDR1 and CDR2 from the germline V gene are SGHTA and FQGNSA.

The gene calls are TRBV30 and TRBJ2-2; D is perhaps TRBD1 or TRBD2 (5 bases each). CDR1 and CDR2 from the germline V gene are GTSNPN and SVGIG (reference sequence). This CDR3 region has 14 residues. V was clipped by 0 bases and J by 6 bases, with 11 bases between them. This CDR3 reads CAWSVHGDAGELFF. The CDR3 nucleotides are TGTGCCTGGAGTGTACATGGGGACGCCGGGGAGCTGTTTTTT.

The chain is built from TRBV12-3 or TRBV12-4 and TRBJ2-3, with 8 bases matching TRBD1. With 4 bases clipped from V and 3 bases from J, the junction kept 9 bases outside the gene matches. CDR3 length equals 16 residues. The CDR3 is CASSSSLDRGTDTQYF. CDR3 nucleotide sequence: TGTGCCAGCAGTTCCTCCCTCGACAGGGGTACAGATACGCAGTATTTT.

V usage is TRBV20-1 and J usage is TRBJ2-5; 7 bases map to TRBD2. Germline assignment: CDR1 DFQATT and CDR2 SNEGSKA (reference sequence). This CDR3 has 13 amino acids. Trimming cost V 4 bases and J 11 bases; bases outside gene matches: 13. The CDR3 region has the DNA TGCAGTGCTAAGTTGAGCGGGGCCAATGAGCAGTACTTC. As protein: CSAKLSGANEQYF.

This clonotype was counted only a few times. The chain uses TRBV7-2 and TRBJ2-1; TRBD2 matches at 10 bases. The germline gives CDR1 SGHTA, CDR2 FQGNSA. Trimming at V came to 4 bases and at J to 4 bases, leaving 7 bases not matched to a gene. This CDR3 has 16 amino acids. CDR3 amino acids: CASSSRWTSGYNEQFF. CDR3 bases: TGTGCCAGCAGCTCCCGGTGGACTAGCGGTTACAATGAGCAGTTCTTC.

V and J are TRBV20-1 and TRBJ1-4; 8 positions match TRBD1. Trimming removed 6 bases from V and 5 bases from J; junction bases left unmatched: 11. Germline values: CDR1 DFQATT, CDR2 SNEGSKA (reference sequence). The CDR3 extends over 15 amino acids. The CDR3 loop reads CSAPRTGNKNEKLFF. In nucleotides, the CDR3 is TGCAGTGCGCCCAGGACAGGGAATAAAAATGAAAAACTGTTTTTT.

This clonotype was observed a few times. This sequence joins TRBV7-2 and TRBJ2-3; 9 nucleotides agree with TRBD2. The V gene end was trimmed by 2 bases and the J gene end by 5 bases; junction bases not matched to a gene: 8. CDR3 length: 16 amino acids. Germline values: CDR1 SGHTA, CDR2 FQGNSA. CDR3 DNA: TGTGCCAGCAGCTTACCGGCGGGAGGGCCTAGAGATACGCAGTATTTT. Encoded protein: CASSLPAGGPRDTQYF.

This chain connects TRBV19 to TRBJ2-5; D is possibly TRBD2 (6 bases). The J call may be wrong; the DNA end is better matched by TRBJ2-7. Germline-derived CDR1 and CDR2 are LNHDA and SQIVND (reference sequence). This CDR3 is 11 amino acids long. CDR3 protein: CATQDYYEQYF. For the CDR3, the DNA is TGTGCCACACAGGACTATTACGAGCAGTACTTC.

This clonotype appeared many times. The chain employs TRBV7-9 and TRBJ2-7; 12 nucleotides align to TRBD2. CDR1 SEHNR and CDR2 FQNEAQ come from the germline V gene (reference sequence). Losses at the gene ends were 5 bases for V and 4 bases for J; bases not matched to a gene: 3. The CDR3 runs 14 residues. CDR3 DNA sequence: TGTGCCAGCAGCCCGCTAGCGGGAGGGTACGAGCAGTACTTC. It yields the protein CASSPLAGGYEQYF. The entire variable domain, with the rest obtained from reference TRBV7-9 and TRBJ2-7, is as follows: DTGVSQNPRHKITKRGQNVTFRCDPISEHNRLYWYRQTLGQGPEFLTYFQNEAQLEKSRLLSDRFSAERPKGSFSTLEIQRTEQGDSAMYLCASSPLAGGYEQYFGPGTRLTVT.

The chain employs TRBV9 and TRBJ2-4, with 10 bases fitting TRBD2. The J call may not be correct, given that the DNA end is closer to TRBJ2-7. Germline V gene lookup returns CDR1 SGDLS and CDR2 YYNGEE. This CDR3 has 15 residues. In nucleotides, the CDR3 is TGTGCCAGCAGCGTAGGGATAGCGGGAGGATCCGAGCAGTACTTC. It is translated as CASSVGIAGGSEQYF.

CDR3 protein: CASSVWINEKLFF. DNA for the CDR3: TGTGCCAGCAGTGTTTGGATTAATGAAAAACTGTTTTTT. The chain recombines TRBV27 with TRBJ1-4; D gene ambiguous. The germline V gene encodes CDR1 MNHEY and CDR2 SMNVEV (reference sequence). V lost 5 bases, J lost 4 bases, and 8 bases lay in between. CDR3 length: 13 amino acids.

This clonotype occurred many times. This chain uses TRBV28 with TRBJ2-7, with 7 bases matching TRBD2. This CDR3 spans 16 amino acids. CDR1 and CDR2 (germline): MDHEN, SYDVKM. The V segment lost 5 bases and the J segment 0 bases; nucleotides outside the gene matches: 10. The DNA for the CDR3 is TGTGCCAGCAGTACCCTTGGCGGGAGAGTCTCCTACGAGCAGTACTTC. Encoded protein: CASSTLGGRVSYEQYF.

V usage is TRBV24-1 and J usage is TRBJ2-3; D possibly corresponds to TRBD1 (6 bases). The germline CDR1 and CDR2 sequences are KGHDR and SFDVKD. There are 17 residues in the CDR3. V dropped 4 bases and J dropped 7 bases, with 23 bases sitting between them. CDR3 nucleotide sequence: TGTGCCACCAGTGACCTCTCGGGACACAAGACGCGACATACGCAGTATTTT. It codes for CATSDLSGHKTRHTQYF.

This clonotype was counted ten times or more. This chain connects TRBV7-3 to TRBJ2-3; D call uncertain. In germline, CDR1 is SGHTA, CDR2 FQGTGA. Trimming stripped 4 bases from V and 6 bases from J, with 11 bases between. This CDR3 contains 13 residues. CDR3 DNA sequence: TGTGCCAGCAGCTCCTTTTTCCCCGATACGCAGTATTTT. This sequence encodes CASSSFFPDTQYF.

The chain combines TRBV29-1 with TRBJ1-5, with a weak D call TRBD1 (6 bases). The germline gives CDR1 SQVTM, CDR2 ANQGSEA. V was trimmed by 7 bases and J by 5 bases, leaving 12 bases between them. The CDR3 is made up of 12 amino acids. Here the CDR3 reads CSAVAGDQPQHF. CDR3 in DNA: TGCAGCGCTGTGGCAGGGGATCAGCCCCAGCATTTT.

This clonotype has a handful of counts. This sequence may be a read error, since a much larger clone differs from it by one base. The chain recombines TRBV5-1 with TRBJ2-1, with 8 bases fitting TRBD2. Germline assignment: CDR1 SGHRS and CDR2 YFSETQ. The junction had 5 bases not matched to a gene; V was cut back by 4 bases and J by 2 bases. The CDR3 loop spans 15 amino acids. Here the CDR3 reads CASSRAGETYNEQFF. The CDR3, as DNA: TGCGCCAGCAGCCGAGCGGGAGAGACCTACAATGAGCAGTTCTTC.

On this clonotype: This may be a read error: a much more frequent sequence differs by one nucleotide. The V call is TRBV12-3 or TRBV12-4, the J call TRBJ2-1, with D perhaps TRBD2 (6 bases). The J call may be wrong; the DNA end is better matched by TRBJ2-7. The CDR3 has 14 amino acids. The CDR3 sequence: CASSAPGRGYEQYF. DNA of the CDR3: TGTGCCAGCAGTGCCCCGGGACGGGGGTACGAGCAGTACTTC.